The sequence of this T cell receptor (beta chain) was determined in a study of TIL therapy for anti-PD-1-resistant metastatic lung cancer. Looking at the study overall: By whole-exome sequencing, median non-synonymous tumor mutation burden was around 1.5 mutations per megabase. Study-wide results and limits: Many TIL product clones were absent from baseline tumor, suggesting clonal contraction.

Time point denoted: pre-treatment sample, taken before nivolumab and TIL therapy. Pleural nodules or supraclavicular lymph nodes made up most of the excised metastases sampled. Sequencing used immunoSEQ v3. The data were produced by immunoSEQ multiplex PCR, yet TCRdb's version contains in-frame clones alone and is incomplete. This sample has approximately 87,000 clones, with approximately 65% found just once. About this clone itself: No antigen is known for it.

V gave up 4 bases and J gave up 7 bases; unmatched junction bases: 4. There are 15 residues in the CDR3. CDR1 and CDR2 (germline): KGHSH, LQKENI. The starting material was tumor tissue, obtained at baseline. The V gene is TRBV18, the J gene TRBJ2-1, with TRBD2 matching 13 bases. The receptor was derived from a person aged 25-80 years with non-small cell lung cancer. CDR3 bases: TGTGCCAGCTCACTTCGGACTAGCGGGAGTAATGAGCAGTTCTTC. It yields the protein CASSLRTSGSNEQFF.